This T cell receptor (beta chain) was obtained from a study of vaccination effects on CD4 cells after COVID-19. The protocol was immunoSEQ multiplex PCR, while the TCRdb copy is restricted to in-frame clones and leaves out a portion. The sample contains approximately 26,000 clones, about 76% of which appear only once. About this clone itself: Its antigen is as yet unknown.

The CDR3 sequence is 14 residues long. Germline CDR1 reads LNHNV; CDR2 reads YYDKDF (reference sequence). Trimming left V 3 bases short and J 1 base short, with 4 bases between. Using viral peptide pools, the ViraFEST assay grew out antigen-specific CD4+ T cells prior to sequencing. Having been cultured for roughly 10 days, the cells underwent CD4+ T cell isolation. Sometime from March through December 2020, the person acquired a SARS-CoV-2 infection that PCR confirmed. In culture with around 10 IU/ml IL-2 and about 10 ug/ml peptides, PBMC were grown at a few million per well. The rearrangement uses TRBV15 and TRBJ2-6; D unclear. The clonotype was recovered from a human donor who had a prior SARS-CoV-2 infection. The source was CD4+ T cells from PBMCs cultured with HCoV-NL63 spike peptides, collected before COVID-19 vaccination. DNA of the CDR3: TGTGCCACCAGCAGGGAATCTGGGGCCAACGTCCTGACTTTC. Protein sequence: CATSRESGANVLTF.